The next 14 T cell receptor beta chains were all read from a single sample in a study of blood T cell repertoires in COVID-19. Some clones are missing from TCRdb's copy, which holds only in-frame ones; the method was immunoSEQ multiplex PCR. The table has roughly 500,000 clones, approximately 85% seen once. The sample was peripheral blood. These receptors were taken from a human donor in a cohort sampled during active COVID-19.

V gene TRBV24-1 combines with J gene TRBJ2-1, with 8 positions matching TRBD2. CDR3 size: 16 residues. J gave up 6 bases and V 3 bases, and 9 bases lay outside the gene matches. The germline gives CDR1 KGHDR, CDR2 SFDVKD. This CDR3 is CATSDPPTSAFNEQFF. The CDR3 DNA is TGTGCCACCAGTGATCCCCCGACTAGCGCCTTCAATGAGCAGTTCTTC.

This rearrangement joins TRBV7-2 to TRBJ1-5; 7 bases agree with TRBD1. V was pared by 4 bases and J by 5 bases, with 5 bases of the junction left unmatched. The CDR3 totals 14 residues. Germline V gene lookup returns CDR1 SGHTA and CDR2 FQGNSA. The CDR3 here is CASSSGTADQPQHF. In DNA form, the CDR3 reads TGTGCCAGCAGCTCCGGGACAGCCGATCAGCCCCAGCATTTT.

The genes are TRBV11-3 and TRBJ2-1, with 7 bases matching TRBD2. The CDR3 totals 15 residues. The trim removed 2 bases at V and 1 base at J, leaving 2 bases unmatched. Germline CDR1 SGHNT, CDR2 YENEEA. In nucleotides, the CDR3 is TGTGCCAGCAGCTTAAGACTAGCTTCCTACAATGAGCAGTTCTTC. Amino acid sequence: CASSLRLASYNEQFF.

This clone was seen a single time. V gene TRBV2 combines with J gene TRBJ1-1; 7 positions agree with TRBD1. The CDR3 loop spans 16 amino acids. The V gene end was trimmed by 2 bases and the J gene end by 1 base; junction bases not matched to a gene: 7. The germline gives CDR1 SNHLY, CDR2 FYNNEI. The CDR3 is CASSERRTGANTEAFF. CDR3 DNA sequence: TGTGCCAGCAGTGAAAGAAGGACAGGCGCGAACACTGAAGCTTTCTTT.

The V and J genes are TRBV19 and TRBJ2-2, with TRBD1 matching over 9 bases. The CDR3 totals 15 residues. In germline, CDR1 is LNHDA, CDR2 SQIVND (reference sequence). Trimming took 5 bases from V and 4 from J; bases not matched to a gene: 5. The CDR3 coding sequence is TGTGCCAGTAGTCCCGGGACAGGGACCACCGGGGAGCTGTTTTTT. Translated: CASSPGTGTTGELFF. The complete variable domain, with remaining parts taken from reference TRBV19 and TRBJ2-2, reads DGGITQSPKYLFRKEGQNVTLSCEQNLNHDAMYWYRQDPGQGLRLIYYSQIVNDFQKGDIAEGYSVSREKKESFPLTVTSAQKNPTAFYLCASSPGTGTTGELFFGEGSRLTVL.

The chain carries TRBV7-2 and TRBJ1-3; 7 bases map to TRBD1. Trimming cost V 5 bases and J 2 bases; bases outside gene matches: 6. Germline loops: CDR1 SGHTA, CDR2 FQGNSA. The CDR3 runs 15 residues. The CDR3, as DNA: TGTGCCAGCAGCCCCACCGGGACAGCTGGAAACACCATATATTTT. It encodes CASSPTGTAGNTIYF.

The rearrangement links TRBV6-2 or TRBV6-3 to TRBJ2-1, with 12 nucleotides matching TRBD2. CDR1 MNHEY and CDR2 SVGEGT come from the germline V gene. V trimming: 6 bases; J trimming: 7 bases; junction bases outside the gene matches: 7. This CDR3 is 15 amino acids long. Written as DNA, the CDR3 is TGTGCCAGCAGCTCTAGCGGGAGGGCCTTTAATGAGCAGTTCTTC. Translation: CASSSSGRAFNEQFF.

This CDR3 is CASSRTGARGYEQYF. The DNA of the CDR3 is TGTGCCAGCAGTAGAACAGGGGCCAGGGGCTACGAGCAGTACTTC. The chain recombines TRBV27 with TRBJ2-7, with 7 bases lining up with TRBD1. Looked up from germline, CDR1 is MNHEY and CDR2 is SMNVEV (reference sequence). CDR3 length equals 15 residues. V was pared by 5 bases and J by 3 bases, with 10 bases of the junction left unmatched.

The chain carries TRBV7-6 and TRBJ2-5; TRBD2 matches 11 bases. The CDR3 is 15 residues long. Looked up from germline, CDR1 is SGHVS and CDR2 is FNYEAQ. Trimming removed 4 bases from V and 5 bases from J; junction bases left unmatched: 6. The CDR3: CASSSTSGSWETQYF. Written as DNA, the CDR3 is TGTGCCAGCAGCTCAACTAGCGGGAGTTGGGAGACCCAGTACTTC.

CDR3 coding DNA: TGTGCCAGCAGCCAAGGGTTAGCAGATACGCAGTATTTT. Translating it yields CASSQGLADTQYF. The V call is TRBV3-1 (or the pseudogene TRBV3-2), the J call TRBJ2-3, with D uncertain. V gave up 1 base and J gave up 4 bases, with 6 bases separating them. Germline values: CDR1 LGHDT, CDR2 YNNKEL (reference sequence). The CDR3 extends over 13 amino acids.

Points on this clone: This same CDR3 is encoded by further DNA sequences in the sample. The chain uses TRBV6-5 and TRBJ1-1; perhaps TRBD1 as D (5 bases). CDR1 is MNHEY, CDR2 SVGAGI, per germline. Trimming stripped 0 bases from V and 2 bases from J, with 7 bases between. The length of the CDR3 is 14 residues. The DNA for the CDR3 is TGTGCCAGCAGTTACTCGACAGTTAACACTGAAGCTTTCTTT. Residues: CASSYSTVNTEAFF.

The CDR3 sequence: CASSQEQGAIYNSPLHF. In DNA form, the CDR3 reads TGTGCCAGCAGCCAAGAACAGGGGGCAATCTATAATTCACCCCTCCACTTT. The chain employs TRBV14 and TRBJ1-6, with 9 bases aligning to TRBD1. Germline V lookup: CDR1 SGHDN, CDR2 FVKESK. The V and J ends lost 0 bases and 3 bases, in that order; junction bases with no gene match: 3. This CDR3 region has 17 residues.

This clone was picked up one time. V and J are TRBV11-2 and TRBJ2-3, with 7 bases lining up with TRBD2. The germline V gene encodes CDR1 SGHAT and CDR2 FQNNGV. This CDR3 has 17 amino acids. V gave up 7 bases and J gave up 0 bases; unmatched junction bases: 13. The CDR3 sequence: CASTLGRGTTSTDTQYF. The CDR3 DNA follows: TGTGCCAGCACCCTAGGGCGGGGGACCACCAGCACAGATACGCAGTATTTT.

CDR3 DNA sequence: TGTGCCAGCAGCGGACGGGGACTAGCGGGAGGGCTCAGCACAGATACGCAGTATTTT. Amino acid sequence: CASSGRGLAGGLSTDTQYF. The rearrangement joins TRBV9 to TRBJ2-3; 16 nucleotides agree with TRBD2. The junction had 7 bases not matched to a gene; V was cut back by 3 bases and J by 0 bases. The CDR3 is 19 residues long. The germline V gene has CDR1 SGDLS and CDR2 YYNGEE.